The present T cell receptor (beta chain) was sequenced within a study of T-cell memory formation after mild COVID-19. Study-level findings and limits: Some responding clones appeared in pre-infection memory, suggesting cross-reactive memory joined.

This clonotype was found a few times. Its antigen is as yet unknown. MiXCR, run by TCRdb on the 5' RACE reads, gives a single entry per CDR3 protein. The sample contains some 450,000 distinct CDR3 sequences, approximately 19% of which appear only once. The CDR3 sequence is 13 residues long. CDR1 is SGHDN, CDR2 FVKESK, per germline. Unmatched junction bases numbered 7, after V lost 6 bases and J lost 6 bases. Sequenced material: PBMCs or a T cell subset sorted from them (not recorded which). The chain couples TRBV14 to TRBJ1-2, with 7 bases aligning to TRBD1. The receptor's source is a man aged 18 to 29 who had mild COVID-19 (a few samples of this study predate the infection). Cell type and time point are not known. The CDR3 sequence is CASSRGGRDGYTF. In nucleotides, the CDR3 is TGTGCCAGCAGTCGAGGGGGCCGGGATGGCTACACCTTC.